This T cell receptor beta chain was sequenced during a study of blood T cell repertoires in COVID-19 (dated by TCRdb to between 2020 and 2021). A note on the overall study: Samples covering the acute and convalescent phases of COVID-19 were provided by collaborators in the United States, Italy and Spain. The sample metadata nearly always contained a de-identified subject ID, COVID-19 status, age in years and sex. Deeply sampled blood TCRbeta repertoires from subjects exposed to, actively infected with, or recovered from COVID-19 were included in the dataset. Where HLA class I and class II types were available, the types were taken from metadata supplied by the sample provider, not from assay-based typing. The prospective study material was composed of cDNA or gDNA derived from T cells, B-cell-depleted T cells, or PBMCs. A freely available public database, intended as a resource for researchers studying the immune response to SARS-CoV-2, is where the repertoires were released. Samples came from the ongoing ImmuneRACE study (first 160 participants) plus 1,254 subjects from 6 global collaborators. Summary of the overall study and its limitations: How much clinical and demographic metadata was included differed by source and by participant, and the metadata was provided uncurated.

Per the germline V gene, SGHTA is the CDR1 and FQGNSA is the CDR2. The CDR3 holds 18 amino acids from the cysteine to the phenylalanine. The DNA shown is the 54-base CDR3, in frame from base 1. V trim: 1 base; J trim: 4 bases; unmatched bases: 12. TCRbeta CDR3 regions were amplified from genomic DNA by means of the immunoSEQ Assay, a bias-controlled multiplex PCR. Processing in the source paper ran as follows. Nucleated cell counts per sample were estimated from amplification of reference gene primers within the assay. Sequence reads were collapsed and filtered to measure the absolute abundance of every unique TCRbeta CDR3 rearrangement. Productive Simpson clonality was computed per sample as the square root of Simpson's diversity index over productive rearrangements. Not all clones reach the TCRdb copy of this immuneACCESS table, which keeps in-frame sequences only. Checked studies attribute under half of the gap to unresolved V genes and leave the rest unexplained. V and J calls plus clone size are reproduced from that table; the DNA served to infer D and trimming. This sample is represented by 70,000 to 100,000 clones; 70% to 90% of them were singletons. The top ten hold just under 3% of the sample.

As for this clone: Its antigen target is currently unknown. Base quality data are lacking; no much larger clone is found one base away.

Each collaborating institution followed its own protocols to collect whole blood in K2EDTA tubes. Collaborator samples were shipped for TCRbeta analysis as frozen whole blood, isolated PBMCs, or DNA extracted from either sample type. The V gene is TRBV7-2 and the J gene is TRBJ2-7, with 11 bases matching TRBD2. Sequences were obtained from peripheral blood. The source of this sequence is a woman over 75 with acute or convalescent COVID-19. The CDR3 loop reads CASSLVGSGGAEVYEQYF. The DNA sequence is TGTGCCAGCAGCTTAGTGGGTAGCGGGGGGGCCGAAGTATACGAGCAGTACTTC.